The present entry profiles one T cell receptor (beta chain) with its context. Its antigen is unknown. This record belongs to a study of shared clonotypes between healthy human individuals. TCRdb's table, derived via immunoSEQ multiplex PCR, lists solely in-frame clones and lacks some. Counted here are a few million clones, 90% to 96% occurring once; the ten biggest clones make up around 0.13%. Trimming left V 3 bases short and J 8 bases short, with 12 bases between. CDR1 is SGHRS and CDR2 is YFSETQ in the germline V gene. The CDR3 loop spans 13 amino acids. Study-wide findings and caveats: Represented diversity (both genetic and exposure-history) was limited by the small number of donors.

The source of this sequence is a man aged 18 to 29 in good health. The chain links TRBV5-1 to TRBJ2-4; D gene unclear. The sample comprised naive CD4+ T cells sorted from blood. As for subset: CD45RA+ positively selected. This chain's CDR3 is CASSYVLGDIQYF. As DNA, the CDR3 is TGCGCCAGCAGCTACGTCTTGGGTGACATTCAGTACTTC.